This TCR beta chain was captured by sequencing in a study of blood T cell repertoires in COVID-19 (TCRdb year 2020). Notes on the research overall: Samples covering the acute and convalescent phases of COVID-19 were provided by collaborators in the United States, Italy and Spain. The dataset comprised deeply sampled blood TCRbeta repertoires from subjects exposed to, actively infected with, or recovered from COVID-19. Where available, HLA class I and class II types were obtained from metadata supplied by the sample provider rather than from assay-based typing. The prospective study material was composed of cDNA or gDNA derived from T cells, B-cell-depleted T cells, or PBMCs. A freely available public database, intended as a resource for researchers studying the immune response to SARS-CoV-2, is where the repertoires were released. The sample metadata nearly always contained a de-identified subject ID, COVID-19 status, age in years and sex. Samples came from the ongoing ImmuneRACE study (first 160 participants) plus 1,254 subjects from 6 global collaborators.

The CDR3 covers 18 residues, taking in both the cysteine and the phenylalanine. Just CDR3 DNA is preserved here, 54 bases in frame from base 1. CDR1 and CDR2, looked up from the germline V gene (reference sequence), are MNHEY and SMNVEV. V is shortened by 4 bases, J by 8 bases, and the region joining them spans 29 bases. Overall study outcomes, separate from this receptor: The amount of clinical and demographic metadata varied by source and participant and was provided uncurated.

Turning to this clone: Its antigen remains undetermined. No much larger clonotype is one base removed from it; base qualities were not supplied.

Collaborating institutions collected whole blood in K2EDTA tubes following their own protocols. For TCRbeta analysis, collaborator samples were shipped as frozen whole blood, as isolated PBMCs, or as DNA extracted from either sample type. TCRbeta CDR3 regions were amplified from genomic DNA using the immunoSEQ Assay, a bias-controlled multiplex PCR. Regarding the original processing steps: Within the assay, amplification of reference gene primers was used to estimate how many nucleated cells each sample contained. To quantify the absolute abundance of each unique TCRbeta CDR3 rearrangement, sequence reads were collapsed and filtered. Productive Simpson clonality was computed per sample as the square root of Simpson's diversity index over productive rearrangements. The clones in this table, taken by TCRdb from immuneACCESS, are in-frame only. Not every clone is retained; where verified, under half of the shortfall comes from an unresolved V gene, and the cause of the rest is unknown. The D gene and trimming were derived from the DNA, and the V and J assignments and clone size from that table. For this sample the table gives some 130,000 clones, of which more than 80% were detected only once. The leading ten clones occupy about 4.3% of the sample.

Recombination linked TRBV27 to TRBJ1-2, with a weak D call of TRBD1 (5 bases match). The receptor was isolated from a human donor in a cohort sampled during active COVID-19. The sample consisted of peripheral blood. The CDR3: CASSYGGASLTWGGGYTF. In nucleotide form, the sequence is TGTGCCAGCAGTTACGGGGGAGCCTCCTTGACCTGGGGGGGAGGCTACACCTTC.